This T cell receptor beta chain was observed in a study of T cells in Graves' hyperthyroidism and ophthalmopathy (dated by TCRdb to between 2019 and 2020). The study in broad terms: Peripheral blood was collected at initial diagnosis, before any treatment. After blood sampling, hyperthyroidism patients were treated with methimazole at a starting dose of 30 mg daily, and ophthalmopathy patients were treated with high-dose intravenous methylprednisolone. TCR Vbeta CDR3 sequencing of 140 or so peripheral blood samples (roughly 41 ophthalmopathy, 75 to 80 hyperthyroidism and roughly 17 progressor patients) is reported in the paper. A discovery cohort of fewer than 110 patients, roughly 43 with Graves' ophthalmopathy and 57 with stable Graves' hyperthyroidism, was used to find distinguishing TCR V-J signatures. In about 6 Graves' hyperthyroidism patients, the study also compared T-cell repertoires from thyroid tissue with T-cell repertoires from blood. The 100 discovery patients were divided at random into training and test sets in a 7:3 ratio. Prospective prediction of ophthalmopathy was tested in an independent validation cohort of some 19 hyperthyroidism patients and 17 patients who later progressed to ophthalmopathy.

TCR beta CDR3 regions were amplified from RNA transcripts. The TCR CDR3 was subjected to a first round of RT-PCR using the HTBI primer set and the Qiagen OneStep RT-PCR kit. The libraries were constructed in a second round of multiplex PCR and then size-selected and purified. The libraries were sequenced on an Illumina HiSeq2000 using paired-end 100 bp reads. Per the original workflow: Raw data were processed with SOAPnuke, discarding reads with adapters, uncalled bases, mean Phred below 15, or no exact constant-primer or identifier match. COPE v1.2.5 was used to merge the high-quality paired reads, and each unique nucleotide sequence was defined as a clonotype. MiTCR v1.1 was used to align the clonotypes against IMGT TRBV, TRBD and TRBJ reference segments. Analysis was restricted to V-J combinations with a frequency above 0.0001, which covered 99% to 99.2% of repertoires. A TCS score was defined as the ratio of F50 (clonal expansion) to E x V (chaos), with BLOSUM62-based TCRdist applied between CDR3 peptides within each V-J. Welch's t-statistics and random forest reduced 500 to 650 V-J features to about 13, which were used in a naive Bayes classifier (R e1071). TCRdb reprocessing: public reads trimmed at Q25 with fastp, clones called with MiXCR, in-frame beta chains kept. Rows with a matching CDR3 protein are joined into one entry that keeps the most common DNA and genes. TCRdb, rather than the study authors, made the V and J calls. The sample table contains about 350,000 distinct CDR3 sequences; only one count was recorded for approximately 15% of them. Around 23% of the sample is held by the ten biggest clonotypes.

The CDR3 holds 15 amino acids from the cysteine to the phenylalanine. The retained sequence is limited to the CDR3, 45 bases, with the frame set at the first base. The germline V gene gives CDR1 as SGHAT and CDR2 as FQNNGV. For this clonotype: The target of this receptor is not known. A junction boundary mismatches the germline segment, possibly from a read error.

What the work shows at the level of the full study, not this receptor alone: In validation, the model predicted progression to ophthalmopathy with over 65% sensitivity and approximately 72% specificity, a median of around 6.6 months before onset. No statistical method was used to fix the sample size in advance, and group allocation was not hidden from the investigators. Most expanded thyroid clonotypes (frequency above 0.001) were also detected in blood, suggesting blood repertoires may reflect thyroid immune responses. Ophthalmopathy was separated from stable hyperthyroidism by a 13 V-J signature model, with around 88% sensitivity and approximately 84% specificity obtained in cross-validation and 80%/75% obtained in testing.

Graves' hyperthyroidism was defined as stable when no progression to ophthalmopathy occurred over 18 months of follow-up. Hyperthyroidism patients were aged 18 to 65 years and newly diagnosed, with disease duration of less than 2 months. The study excluded patients with uncontrolled infections, other autoimmune diseases, pregnancy or lactation. Diagnoses were based on clinical symptoms, serum thyroxine and TRAb, thyroid ultrasound and orbital computed tomography. PBMCs were isolated from around 10 ml of fresh peripheral blood by Ficoll-Paque density gradient centrifugation. Total RNA was extracted with Trizol reagent, and quality was checked on an Agilent 2100 Bioanalyzer.

Sequenced material: blood. In this chain, TRBV11-2 is recombined with TRBJ1-5; TRBD1 might be the D gene, on 5 matching bases. This sequence was found in a woman in her thirties with Graves' hyperthyroidism. The CDR3 protein is CAGSLGTRDHQPQHF. The DNA sequence is as follows: TGTGCCGGCAGCTTAGGGACCAGAGACCATCAGCCCCAGCATTTT.